This T cell receptor gamma chain was profiled in a study of gamma-delta chains in newborns, infants, children. Overall study context: Polyclonal expansion of innate γδ T cells after birth follows microbial exposure.

The CDR3 runs 14 residues. V gave up 0 bases and J gave up 4 bases; unmatched junction bases: 6. Germline CDR1 is VTNTFY and CDR2 is YDVSTARD (reference sequence). This clone has a handful of counts. TCRdb reanalysed the reads via CATT. The sample contains 900 or so gamma-chain clones, 44% of which appear only once. This clonotype was sampled from a child who was a newborn, infant or young child, either healthy, febrile or measles-vaccinated (not recorded which). Sequencing used blood. This chain links TRGV3 with TRGJ1 or TRGJ2. The J gene was not available in TCRdb and was assigned here by matching the DNA to germline segments. CDR3 sequence reads: CATWDRPWYYKKLF. In DNA form, the CDR3 reads TGTGCCACCTGGGACAGGCCCTGGTATTATAAGAAACTCTTT.